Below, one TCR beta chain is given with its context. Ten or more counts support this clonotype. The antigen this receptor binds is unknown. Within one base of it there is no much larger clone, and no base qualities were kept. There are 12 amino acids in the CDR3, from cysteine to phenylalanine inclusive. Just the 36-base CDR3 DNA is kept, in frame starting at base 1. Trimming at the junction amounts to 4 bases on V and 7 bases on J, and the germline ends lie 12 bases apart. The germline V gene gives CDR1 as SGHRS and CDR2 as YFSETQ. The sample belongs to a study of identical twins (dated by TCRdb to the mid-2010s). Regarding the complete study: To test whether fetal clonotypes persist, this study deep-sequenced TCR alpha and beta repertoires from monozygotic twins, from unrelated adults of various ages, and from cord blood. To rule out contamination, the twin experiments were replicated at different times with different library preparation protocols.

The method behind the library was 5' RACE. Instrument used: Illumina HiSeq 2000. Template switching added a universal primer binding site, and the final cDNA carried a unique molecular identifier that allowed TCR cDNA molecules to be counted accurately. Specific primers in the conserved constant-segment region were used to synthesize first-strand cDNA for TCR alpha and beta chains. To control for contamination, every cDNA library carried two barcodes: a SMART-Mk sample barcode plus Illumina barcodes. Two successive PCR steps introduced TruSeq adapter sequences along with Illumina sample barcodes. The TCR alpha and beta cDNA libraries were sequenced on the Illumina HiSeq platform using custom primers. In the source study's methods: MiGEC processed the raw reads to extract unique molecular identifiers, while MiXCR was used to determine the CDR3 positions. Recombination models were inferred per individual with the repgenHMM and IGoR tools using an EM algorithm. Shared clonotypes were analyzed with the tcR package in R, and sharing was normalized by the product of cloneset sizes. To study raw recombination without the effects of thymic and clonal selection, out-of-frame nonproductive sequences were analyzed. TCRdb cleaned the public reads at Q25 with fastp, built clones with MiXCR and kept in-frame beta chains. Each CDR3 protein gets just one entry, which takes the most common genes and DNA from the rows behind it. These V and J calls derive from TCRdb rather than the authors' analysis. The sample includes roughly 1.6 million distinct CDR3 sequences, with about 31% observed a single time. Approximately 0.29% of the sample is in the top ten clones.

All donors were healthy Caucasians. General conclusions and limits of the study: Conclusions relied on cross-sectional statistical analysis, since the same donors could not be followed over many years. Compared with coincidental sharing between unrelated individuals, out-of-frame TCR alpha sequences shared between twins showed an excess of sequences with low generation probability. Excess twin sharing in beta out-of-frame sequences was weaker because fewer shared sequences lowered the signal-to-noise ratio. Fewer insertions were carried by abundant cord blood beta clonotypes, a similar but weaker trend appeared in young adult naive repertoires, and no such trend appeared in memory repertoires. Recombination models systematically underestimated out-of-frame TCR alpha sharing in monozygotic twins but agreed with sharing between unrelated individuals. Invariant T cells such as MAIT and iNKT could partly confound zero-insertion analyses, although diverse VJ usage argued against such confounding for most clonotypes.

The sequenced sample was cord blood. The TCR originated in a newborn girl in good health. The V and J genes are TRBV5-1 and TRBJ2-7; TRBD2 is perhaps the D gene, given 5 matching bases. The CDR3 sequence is CASSPFGREQYF. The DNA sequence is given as TGCGCCAGCAGCCCGTTTGGGAGAGAGCAGTACTTC.